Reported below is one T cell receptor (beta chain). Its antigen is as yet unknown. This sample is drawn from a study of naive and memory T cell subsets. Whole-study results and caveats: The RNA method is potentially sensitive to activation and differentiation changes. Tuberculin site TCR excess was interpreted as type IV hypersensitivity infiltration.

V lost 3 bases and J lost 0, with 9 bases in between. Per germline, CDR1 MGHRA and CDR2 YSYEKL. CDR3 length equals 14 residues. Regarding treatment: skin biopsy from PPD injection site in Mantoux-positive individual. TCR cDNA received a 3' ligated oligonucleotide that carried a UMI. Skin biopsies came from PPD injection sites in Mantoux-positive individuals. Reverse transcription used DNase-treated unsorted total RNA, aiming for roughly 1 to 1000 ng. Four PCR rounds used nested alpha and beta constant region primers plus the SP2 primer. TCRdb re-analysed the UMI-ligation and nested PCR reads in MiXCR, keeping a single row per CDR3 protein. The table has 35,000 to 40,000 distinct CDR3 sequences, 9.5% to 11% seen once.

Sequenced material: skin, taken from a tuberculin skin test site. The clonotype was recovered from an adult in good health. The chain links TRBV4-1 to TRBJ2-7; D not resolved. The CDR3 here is CASSQGRSSYEQYF. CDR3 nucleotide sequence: TGCGCCAGCAGCCAGGGCCGAAGCTCCTACGAGCAGTACTTC.